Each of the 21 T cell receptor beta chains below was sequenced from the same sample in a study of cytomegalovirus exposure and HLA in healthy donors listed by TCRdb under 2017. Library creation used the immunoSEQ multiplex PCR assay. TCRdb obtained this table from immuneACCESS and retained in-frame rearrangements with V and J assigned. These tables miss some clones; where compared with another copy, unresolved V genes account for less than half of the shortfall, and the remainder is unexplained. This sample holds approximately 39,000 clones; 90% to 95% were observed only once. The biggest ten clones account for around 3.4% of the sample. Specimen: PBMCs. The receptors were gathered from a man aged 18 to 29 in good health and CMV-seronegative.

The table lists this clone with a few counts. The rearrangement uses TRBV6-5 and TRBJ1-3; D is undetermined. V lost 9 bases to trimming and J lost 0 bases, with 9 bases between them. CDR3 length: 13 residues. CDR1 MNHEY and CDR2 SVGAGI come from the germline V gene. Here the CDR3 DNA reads TGTGCCAGGATGAGCCCCTCTGGAAACACCATATATTTT. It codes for CARMSPSGNTIYF.

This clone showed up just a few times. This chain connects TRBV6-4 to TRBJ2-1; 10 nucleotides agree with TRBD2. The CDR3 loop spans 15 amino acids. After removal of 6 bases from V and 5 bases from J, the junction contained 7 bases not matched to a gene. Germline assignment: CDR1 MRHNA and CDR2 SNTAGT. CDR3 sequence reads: CASSPSGGGNNEQFF. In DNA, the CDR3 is TGTGCCAGCAGCCCTAGCGGGGGCGGGAACAATGAGCAGTTCTTC.

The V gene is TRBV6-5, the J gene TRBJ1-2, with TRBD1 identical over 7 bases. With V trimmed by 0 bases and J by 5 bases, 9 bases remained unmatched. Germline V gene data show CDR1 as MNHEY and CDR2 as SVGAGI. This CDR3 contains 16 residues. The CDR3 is CASSYSFQGVQYGYTF. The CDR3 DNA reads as TGTGCCAGCAGTTACTCTTTCCAGGGGGTACAATATGGCTACACCTTC.

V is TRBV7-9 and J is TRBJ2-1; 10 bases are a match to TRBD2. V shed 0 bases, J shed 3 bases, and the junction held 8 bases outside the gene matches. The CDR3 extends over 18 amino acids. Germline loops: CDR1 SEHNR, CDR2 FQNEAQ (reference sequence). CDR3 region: CASSLALSGRALYNEQFF. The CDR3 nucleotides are TGTGCCAGCAGCTTAGCGCTAAGCGGGAGGGCCCTCTACAATGAGCAGTTCTTC.

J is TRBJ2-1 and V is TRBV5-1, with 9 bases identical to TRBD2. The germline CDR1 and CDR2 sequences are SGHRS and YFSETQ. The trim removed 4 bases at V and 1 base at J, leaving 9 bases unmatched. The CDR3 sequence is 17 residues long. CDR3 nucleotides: TGCGCCAGCAGCCCCGGGGGAACTAGCGGGTCCTACAATGAGCAGTTCTTC. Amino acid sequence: CASSPGGTSGSYNEQFF.

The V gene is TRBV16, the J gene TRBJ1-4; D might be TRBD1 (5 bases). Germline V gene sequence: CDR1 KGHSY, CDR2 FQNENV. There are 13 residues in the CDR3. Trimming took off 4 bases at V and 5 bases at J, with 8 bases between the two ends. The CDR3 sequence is CASSRDFNEKLFF. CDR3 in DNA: TGTGCCAGCAGCCGGGACTTCAATGAAAAACTGTTTTTT.

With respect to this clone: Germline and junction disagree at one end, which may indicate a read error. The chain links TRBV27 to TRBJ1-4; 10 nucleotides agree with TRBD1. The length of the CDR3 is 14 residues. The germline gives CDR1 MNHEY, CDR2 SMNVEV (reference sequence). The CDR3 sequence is CTSSRDRGVEKLFF. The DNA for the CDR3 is TGTACCAGCAGTCGGGACAGGGGCGTTGAAAAACTGTTTTTT. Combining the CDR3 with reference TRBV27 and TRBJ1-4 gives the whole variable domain EAQVTQNPRYLITVTGKKLTVTCSQNMNHEYMSWYRQDPGLGLRQIYYSMNVEVTDKGDVPEGYKVSRKEKRNFPLILESPSPNQTSLYFCTSSRDRGVEKLFFGSGTQLSVL.

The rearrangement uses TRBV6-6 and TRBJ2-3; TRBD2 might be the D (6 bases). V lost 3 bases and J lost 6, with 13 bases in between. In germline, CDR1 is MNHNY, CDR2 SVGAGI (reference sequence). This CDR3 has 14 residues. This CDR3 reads CASSYGGAGDTQYF. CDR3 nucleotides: TGTGCCAGCAGTTATGGCGGGGCCGGGGATACGCAGTATTTT.

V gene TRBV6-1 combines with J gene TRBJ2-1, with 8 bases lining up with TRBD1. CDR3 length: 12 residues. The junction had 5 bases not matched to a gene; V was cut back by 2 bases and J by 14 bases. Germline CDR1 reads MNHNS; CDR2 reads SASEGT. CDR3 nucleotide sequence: TGTGCCAGCAGTGAATTACAGGGGGTTGAGTTCTTC. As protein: CASSELQGVEFF.

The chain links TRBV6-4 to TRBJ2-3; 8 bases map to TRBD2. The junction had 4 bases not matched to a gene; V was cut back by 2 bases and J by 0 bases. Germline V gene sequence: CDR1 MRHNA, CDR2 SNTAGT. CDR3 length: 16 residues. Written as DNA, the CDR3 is TGTGCCAGCAGTGACGAAAGCGGGGGAAGCACAGATACGCAGTATTTT. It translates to CASSDESGGSTDTQYF.

The CDR3 spells CSVSRDINEQYF. CDR3 coding DNA: TGCAGCGTTAGCAGGGATATTAACGAGCAGTACTTC. The chain uses TRBV29-1 and TRBJ2-7, with D perhaps matching TRBD1 (5 bases). The CDR3 runs to 12 residues. Germline values: CDR1 SQVTM, CDR2 ANQGSEA. The V and J ends lost 5 bases and 5 bases respectively, with 13 bases between them.

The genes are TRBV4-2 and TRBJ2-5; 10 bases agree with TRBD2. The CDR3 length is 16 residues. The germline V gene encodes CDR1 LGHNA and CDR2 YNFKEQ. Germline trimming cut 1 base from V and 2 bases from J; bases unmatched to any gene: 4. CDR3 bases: TGTGCCAGCAGCCAAGTTGGGACTAGCGAACAAGAGACCCAGTACTTC. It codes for CASSQVGTSEQETQYF.

CDR3 region: CASLPGGWDEQFF. The CDR3 DNA sequence: TGTGCCAGCTTACCAGGGGGCTGGGATGAGCAGTTCTTC. The chain employs TRBV2 and TRBJ2-1; 8 positions match TRBD1. The germline V gene encodes CDR1 SNHLY and CDR2 FYNNEI. The CDR3 extends over 13 amino acids. V gave up 8 bases and J gave up 8 bases; unmatched junction bases: 8.

The CDR3 here is CASTLVGLAGGSYEQYF. Here the CDR3 DNA reads TGTGCCAGCACCCTTGTGGGACTAGCGGGGGGTTCCTACGAGCAGTACTTC. The chain uses TRBV5-8 and TRBJ2-7, with TRBD2 identical over 15 bases. The CDR3 sequence is 17 residues long. Germline CDR1 is SGHTS and CDR2 is YDEGEE. J gave up 1 base and V 6 bases, and 8 bases lay outside the gene matches.

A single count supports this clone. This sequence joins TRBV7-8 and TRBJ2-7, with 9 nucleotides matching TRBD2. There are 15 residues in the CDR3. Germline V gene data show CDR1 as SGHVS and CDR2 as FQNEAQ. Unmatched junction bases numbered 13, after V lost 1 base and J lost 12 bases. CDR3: CASSLVVVASGDLYF. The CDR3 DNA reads TGTGCCAGCAGCTTAGTTGTTGTGGCTAGCGGGGATCTGTACTTC.

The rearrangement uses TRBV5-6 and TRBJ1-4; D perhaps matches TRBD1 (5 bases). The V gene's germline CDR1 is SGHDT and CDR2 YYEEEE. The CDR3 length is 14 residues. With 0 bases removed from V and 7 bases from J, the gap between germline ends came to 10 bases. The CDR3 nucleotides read TGTGCCAGCAGCTTGGCCATCAGGGTTGAAAAACTGTTTTTT. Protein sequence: CASSLAIRVEKLFF. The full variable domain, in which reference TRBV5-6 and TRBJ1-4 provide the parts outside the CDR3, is DAGVTQSPTHLIKTRGQQVTLRCSPKSGHDTVSWYQQALGQGPQFIFQYYEEEERQRGNFPDRFSGHQFPNYSSELNVNALLLGDSALYLCASSLAIRVEKLFFGSGTQLSVL.

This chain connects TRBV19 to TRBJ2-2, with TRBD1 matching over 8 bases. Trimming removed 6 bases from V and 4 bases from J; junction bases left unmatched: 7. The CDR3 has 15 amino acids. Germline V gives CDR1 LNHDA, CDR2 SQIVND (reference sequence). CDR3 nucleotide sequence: TGTGCCAGTAGACTGGACAGGGCAGCCACCGGGGAGCTGTTTTTT. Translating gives CASRLDRAATGELFF.

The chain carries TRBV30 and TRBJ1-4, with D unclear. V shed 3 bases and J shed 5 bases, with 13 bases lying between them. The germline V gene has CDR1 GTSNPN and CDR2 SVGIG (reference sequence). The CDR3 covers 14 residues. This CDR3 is CAWRVDSPNEKLFF. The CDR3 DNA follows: TGTGCCTGGAGGGTGGATAGCCCAAATGAAAAACTGTTTTTT.

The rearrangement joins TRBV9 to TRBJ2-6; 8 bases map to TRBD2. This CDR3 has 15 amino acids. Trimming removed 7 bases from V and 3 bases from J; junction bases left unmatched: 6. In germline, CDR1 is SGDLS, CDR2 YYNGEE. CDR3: CASRGGTSGANVLTF. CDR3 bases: TGTGCCAGCCGGGGGGGGACGAGTGGGGCCAACGTCCTGACTTTC.

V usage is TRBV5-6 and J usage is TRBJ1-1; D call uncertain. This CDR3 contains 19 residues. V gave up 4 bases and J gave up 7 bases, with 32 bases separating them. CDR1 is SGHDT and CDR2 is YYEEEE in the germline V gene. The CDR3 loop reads CASSSRMMPPEGESIEAFF. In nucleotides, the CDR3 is TGTGCCAGCAGCAGTAGGATGATGCCACCAGAGGGAGAGTCGATTGAAGCTTTCTTT.

CDR3 DNA: TGTGCCAGCAGTCAACGTACAGGGGGCAGGAACACTGAAGCTTTCTTT. Protein: CASSQRTGGRNTEAFF. This chain joins TRBV2 and TRBJ1-1; 9 bases map to TRBD1. V lost 5 bases to trimming and J lost 1 base; unmatched junction nucleotides: 8. Germline V CDR1 and CDR2: SNHLY, FYNNEI. CDR3 length: 16 residues.